Listed below are T cell receptor beta chains from one sample, sequenced in a study of T cell changes during pregnancy in multiple sclerosis. Using immunoSEQ multiplex PCR, the repertoire was profiled, and TCRdb retains in-frame clones only, with some absent. The sample carries about 48,000 clones, over 85% recorded once. The specimen comprised CD4+ T cells from peripheral blood mononuclear cells, sampled in the first trimester of pregnancy. The source of these receptors is a female donor with multiple sclerosis, enrolled in a pregnancy study. CDR3s include the opening cysteine and the closing phenylalanine or tryptophan. Each record gives: CDR3 protein, CDR3 DNA, V gene, D gene, clone size, J gene. D genes are given only for firm matches. Only some rows state a clone size, as once, few, many or a class for expanded clones.

CSAKQVNTEAFF	TGCAGCGCCAAACAGGTGAACACTGAAGCTTTCTTT	TRBV29-1	NA	NA	TRBJ1-1
CATSRPQREGGVSTEAFF	TGTGCCACCAGCAGGCCTCAAAGAGAAGGGGGCGTGAGCACTGAAGCTTTCTTT	TRBV15	TRBD1	NA	TRBJ1-1
CASSLVAGGGEKLFF	TGCGCCAGCAGCTTGGTAGCGGGAGGCGGTGAAAAACTGTTTTTT	TRBV5-1	NA	NA	TRBJ1-4
CASSLGGTDNSPLHF	TGTGCCAGCAGCTTAGGAGGGACAGATAATTCACCCCTCCACTTT	TRBV7-9	TRBD1	NA	TRBJ1-6
CASSSQGDGGYTF	TGTGCCAGCAGCTCTCAGGGGGATGGTGGCTACACCTTC	TRBV7-9	TRBD1	NA	TRBJ1-2
CASSRWGQGIKNIQYF	TGTGCCAGCAGCCGATGGGGACAGGGGATCAAAAACATTCAGTACTTC	TRBV11-2	TRBD1	NA	TRBJ2-4
CASSLAQGNTGELFF	TGTGCCAGCAGCCTGGCGCAGGGAAACACCGGGGAGCTGTTTTTT	TRBV27	NA	NA	TRBJ2-2
CASSGQLNIQYF	TGTGCCAGCAGTGGACAACTAAACATTCAGTACTTC	TRBV2	NA	NA	TRBJ2-4
CASMETSGGGENIQYF	TGTGCCAGCATGGAAACGAGCGGGGGAGGGGAAAACATTCAGTACTTC	TRBV13	TRBD2	NA	TRBJ2-4
CASIPGSNTGELFF	TGTGCCAGCATCCCGGGGTCGAACACCGGGGAGCTGTTTTTT	TRBV6-5	NA	NA	TRBJ2-2
CASSLKGMTGSMNTEAFF	TGTGCCAGCAGCTTAAAGGGGATGACAGGGAGCATGAACACTGAAGCTTTCTTT	TRBV11-2	TRBD1	NA	TRBJ1-1
CASSRTGSTEYEQYF	TGTGCCAGCAGTCGGACAGGATCAACCGAGTACGAGCAGTACTTC	TRBV6-5	TRBD1	NA	TRBJ2-7
CASSPSTSGGLETQYF	TGTGCCAGCAGCCCGTCGACTAGCGGGGGGCTCGAGACCCAGTACTTC	TRBV9	TRBD2	NA	TRBJ2-5
CAISGNRANTEAFF	TGTGCCATCAGTGGGAACAGGGCGAACACTGAAGCTTTCTTT	TRBV10-3	NA	NA	TRBJ1-1
CASSLVTSDYGYTF	TGCGCCAGCAGCTTGGTTACATCCGACTATGGCTACACCTTC	TRBV5-1	NA	NA	TRBJ1-2
CATSRGSTDTQYF	TGTGCCACCAGCAGGGGTAGCACAGATACGCAGTATTTT	TRBV19	NA	NA	TRBJ2-3
CASSVLSSSYNEQFF	TGTGCCAGTAGTGTCCTGTCCTCTTCGTACAATGAGCAGTTCTTC	TRBV19	NA	NA	TRBJ2-1
CASSPTSSGNTGELFF	TGTGCCAGCTCTCCGACGTCTAGCGGCAACACCGGGGAGCTGTTTTTT	TRBV18	TRBD2	once	TRBJ2-2